Listed below are T cell receptor beta chains from one sample, sequenced in a study of Ad26.COV2.S vaccination and SARS-CoV-2 variants. Assay: immunoSEQ multiplex PCR; the TCRdb copy retains only in-frame clones and omits some. The sample lists 350,000 to 500,000 clones, approximately 89% occurring once. Sequencing used peripheral blood, obtained in a trial of Ad26.COV2.S vaccine versus placebo. The receptors come from a person aged 18-60 years who received the Ad26.COV2.S COVID-19 vaccine or a placebo. Each CDR3 is given with its conserved first and last residue. Clone size, where shown, is once, few, many, or a class for clones that have expanded.

TRBJ2-5 few TRBV18 CASSPPSDQETQYF
TRBJ2-1 - TRBV6-5 CASRPLQGVGEFF
TRBJ1-4 - TRBV6-5 CASSLSGVREKLFF
TRBJ2-3 - TRBV28 CASKGGQGEADTQYF
TRBJ1-4 once TRBV27 CASSLGQGAKKLFF
TRBJ2-1 - TRBV5-1 CASSPRVWLAGSEQFF
TRBJ2-7 once TRBV15 CATSRAATTGGYEQYF
TRBJ2-3 - TRBV5-8 CASSQRTKDTQYF
TRBJ1-5 - TRBV6-1 CASSERSQVSYSNQPQHF
TRBJ2-5 once TRBV10-3 CAISESGNRVAETQYF
TRBJ2-3 once TRBV5-4 CASSSRSGDPPIAQYF
TRBJ1-6 - TRBV5-1 CASSLEDRSPLHF
TRBJ2-5 once TRBV7-2 CASSNLETQYF
TRBJ2-1 - TRBV29-1 CSVGTRLVNEQFF
TRBJ2-1 - TRBV6-1 CASSDGDPNSYNEQFF
TRBJ2-7 few TRBV13 CASSAQTAEQYF
TRBJ1-1 - TRBV5-4 CASSFRGPAEAFF
TRBJ2-5 - TRBV27 CASSTRGQETQYF
TRBJ2-5 - TRBV7-8 CASSLLQQETQYF
TRBJ1-1 - TRBV3-1/TRBV3-2 CASSLVGMNTEAFF
TRBJ2-7 - TRBV7-2 CASSLGTGNYEQYF
TRBJ1-1 - TRBV5-5 CASSPSQSLTLMAFF
TRBJ1-2 - TRBV6-2/TRBV6-3 CASSEDRPPNYGYTF